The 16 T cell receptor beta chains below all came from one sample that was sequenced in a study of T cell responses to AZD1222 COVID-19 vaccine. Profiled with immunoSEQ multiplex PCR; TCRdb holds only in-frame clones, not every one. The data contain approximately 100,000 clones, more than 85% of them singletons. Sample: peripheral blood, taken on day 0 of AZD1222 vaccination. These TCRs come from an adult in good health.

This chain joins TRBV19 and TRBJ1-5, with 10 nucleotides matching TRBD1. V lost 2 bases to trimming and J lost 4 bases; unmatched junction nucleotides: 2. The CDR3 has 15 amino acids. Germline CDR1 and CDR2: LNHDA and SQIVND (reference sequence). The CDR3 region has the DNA TGTGCCAGTAGTATACGGACAGGGGGAAATCAGCCCCAGCATTTT. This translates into CASSIRTGGNQPQHF.

Written as DNA, the CDR3 is TGCGCCAGCAGAAACCCAGGACAGGGGAACACTGAAGCTTTCTTT. Amino acid sequence: CASRNPGQGNTEAFF. The chain joins TRBV4-1 to TRBJ1-1, with TRBD1 matching 8 bases. The CDR3 sequence is 15 residues long. With V trimmed by 6 bases and J by 1 base, 7 bases remained unmatched. Germline CDR1 and CDR2: MGHRA and YSYEKL.

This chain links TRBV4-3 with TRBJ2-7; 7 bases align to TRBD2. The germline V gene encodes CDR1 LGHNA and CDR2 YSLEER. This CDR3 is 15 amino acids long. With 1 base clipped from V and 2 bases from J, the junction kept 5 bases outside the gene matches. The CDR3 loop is CASSQVGRGAYEQYF. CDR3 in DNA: TGCGCCAGCAGCCAAGTAGGACGGGGGGCCTACGAGCAGTACTTC.

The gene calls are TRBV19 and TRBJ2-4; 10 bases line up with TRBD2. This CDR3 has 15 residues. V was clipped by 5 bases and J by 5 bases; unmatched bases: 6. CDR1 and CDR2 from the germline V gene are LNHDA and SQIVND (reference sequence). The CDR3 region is CASSPSSGGENIQYF. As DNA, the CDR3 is TGTGCCAGTAGTCCTTCGAGCGGGGGGGAAAACATTCAGTACTTC.

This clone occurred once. The CDR3 region is CAWGPLGPGRVQETQYF. In DNA form, the CDR3 reads TGTGCCTGGGGACCGCTCGGCCCGGGCAGGGTGCAAGAGACCCAGTACTTC. The chain combines TRBV30 with TRBJ2-5; perhaps TRBD1 as D (5 bases). The CDR3 is 17 residues long. Germline CDR1 GTSNPN, CDR2 SVGIG (reference sequence). The V gene lost 5 bases and the J gene lost 2 bases, with 24 bases spanning the gap.

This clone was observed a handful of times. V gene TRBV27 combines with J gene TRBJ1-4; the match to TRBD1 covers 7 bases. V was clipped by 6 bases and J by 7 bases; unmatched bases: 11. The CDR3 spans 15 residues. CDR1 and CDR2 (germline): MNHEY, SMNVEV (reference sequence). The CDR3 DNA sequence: TGTGCCAGCAGATCGACGCACAGGGGATTTGAAAAACTGTTTTTT. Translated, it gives CASRSTHRGFEKLFF.

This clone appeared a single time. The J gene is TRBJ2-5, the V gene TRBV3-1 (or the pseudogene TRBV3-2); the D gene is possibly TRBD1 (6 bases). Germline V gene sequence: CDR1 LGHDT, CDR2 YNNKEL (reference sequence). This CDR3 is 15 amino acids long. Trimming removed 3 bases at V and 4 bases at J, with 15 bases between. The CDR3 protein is CASSHEQQGRETQYF. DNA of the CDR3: TGTGCCAGCAGCCACGAACAACAGGGACGAGAGACCCAGTACTTC.

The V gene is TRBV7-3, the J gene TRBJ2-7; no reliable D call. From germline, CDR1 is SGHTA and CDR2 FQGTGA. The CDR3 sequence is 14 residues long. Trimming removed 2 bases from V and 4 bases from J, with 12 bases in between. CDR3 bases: TGTGCCAGCAGCTTAGGAAGACCTGCGTACGAGCAGTACTTC. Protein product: CASSLGRPAYEQYF.

The chain's CDR3 is CASRRPGQGNGYTF. The CDR3 DNA is TGTGCCAGTCGACGGCCGGGACAGGGAAATGGCTACACCTTC. V is TRBV19 and J is TRBJ1-2; 9 nucleotides align to TRBD1. The ends lost 8 bases at V and 6 bases at J; junction bases unmatched: 10. This CDR3 has 14 residues. Looked up from germline, CDR1 is LNHDA and CDR2 is SQIVND (reference sequence).

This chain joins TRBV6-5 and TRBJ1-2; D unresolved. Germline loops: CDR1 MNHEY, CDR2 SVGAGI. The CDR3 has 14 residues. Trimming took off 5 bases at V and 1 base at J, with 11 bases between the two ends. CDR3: CASSTLQSNYGYTF. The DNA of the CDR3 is TGTGCCAGCAGTACCCTACAGAGTAACTATGGCTACACCTTC.

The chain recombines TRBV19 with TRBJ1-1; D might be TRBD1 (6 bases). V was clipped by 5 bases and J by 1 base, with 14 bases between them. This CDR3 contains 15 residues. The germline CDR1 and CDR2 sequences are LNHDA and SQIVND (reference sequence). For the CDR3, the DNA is TGTGCCAGTAGTGTGCCGGGGGGGGCGAACACTGAAGCTTTCTTT. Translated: CASSVPGGANTEAFF.

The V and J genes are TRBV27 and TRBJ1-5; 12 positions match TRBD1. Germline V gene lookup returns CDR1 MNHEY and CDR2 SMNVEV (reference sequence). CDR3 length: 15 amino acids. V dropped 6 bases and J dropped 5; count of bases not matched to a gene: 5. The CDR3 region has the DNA TGTGCCAGCAGAGGGACAGGGGGCTTTTATCAGCCCCAGCATTTT. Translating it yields CASRGTGGFYQPQHF.

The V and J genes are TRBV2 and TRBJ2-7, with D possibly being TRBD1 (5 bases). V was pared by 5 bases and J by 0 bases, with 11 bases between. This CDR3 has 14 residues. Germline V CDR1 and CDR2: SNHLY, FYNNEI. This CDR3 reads CASSLQGFSYEQYF. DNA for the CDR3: TGTGCCAGCAGTCTCCAGGGTTTCTCCTACGAGCAGTACTTC.

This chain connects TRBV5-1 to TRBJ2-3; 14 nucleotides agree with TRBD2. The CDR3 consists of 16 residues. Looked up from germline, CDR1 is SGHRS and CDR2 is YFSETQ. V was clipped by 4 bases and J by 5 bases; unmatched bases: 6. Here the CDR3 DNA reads TGCGCCAGCAGCAAAAGCGGGACTAGCGGGGGAGATACGCAGTATTTT. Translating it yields CASSKSGTSGGDTQYF. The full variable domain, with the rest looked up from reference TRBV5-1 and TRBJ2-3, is KAGVTQTPRYLIKTRGQQVTLSCSPISGHRSVSWYQQTPGQGLQFLFEYFSETQRNKGNFPGRFSGRQFSNSRSEMNVSTLELGDSALYLCASSKSGTSGGDTQYFGPGTRLTVL.

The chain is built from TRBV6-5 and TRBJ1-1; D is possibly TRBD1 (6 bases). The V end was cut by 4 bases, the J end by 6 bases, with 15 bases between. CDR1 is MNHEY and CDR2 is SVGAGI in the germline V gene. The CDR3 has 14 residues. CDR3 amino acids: CASSWGPLGSEAFF. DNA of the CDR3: TGTGCCAGCAGTTGGGGGCCCCTAGGCTCTGAAGCTTTCTTT.

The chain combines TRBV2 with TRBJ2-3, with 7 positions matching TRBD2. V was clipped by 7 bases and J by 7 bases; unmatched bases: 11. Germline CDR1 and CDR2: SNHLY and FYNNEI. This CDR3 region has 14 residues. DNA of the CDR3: TGTGCCAGCACCGGGACTACCGTTATAAATACGCAGTATTTT. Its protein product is CASTGTTVINTQYF.